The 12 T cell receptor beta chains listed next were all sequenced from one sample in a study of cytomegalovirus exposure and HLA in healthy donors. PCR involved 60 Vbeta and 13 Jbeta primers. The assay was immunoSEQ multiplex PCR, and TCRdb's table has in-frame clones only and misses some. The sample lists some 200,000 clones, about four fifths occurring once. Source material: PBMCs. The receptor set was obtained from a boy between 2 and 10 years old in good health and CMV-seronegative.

As DNA, the CDR3 is TGTGCCAGCAGCTTATGGGGGGGCCCCGGTAGCACAGATACGCAGTATTTT. Translating gives CASSLWGGPGSTDTQYF. This chain uses TRBV7-2 with TRBJ2-3; D perhaps matches TRBD2 (7 bases). The V and J ends lost 2 bases and 0 bases respectively, with 15 bases between them. Germline V gene data show CDR1 as SGHTA and CDR2 as FQGNSA. There are 17 residues in the CDR3. The entire variable domain, with the rest obtained from reference TRBV7-2 and TRBJ2-3, is as follows: GAGVSQSPSNKVTEKGKDVELRCDPISGHTALYWYRQSLGQGLEFLIYFQGNSAPDKSGLPSDRFSAERTGGSVSTLTIQRTQQEDSAVYLCASSLWGGPGSTDTQYFGPGTRLTVL.

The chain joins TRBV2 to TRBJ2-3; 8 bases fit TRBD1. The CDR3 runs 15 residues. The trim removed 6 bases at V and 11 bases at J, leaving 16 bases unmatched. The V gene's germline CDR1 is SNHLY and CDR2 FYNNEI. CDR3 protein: CASRPQGAIADEQYF. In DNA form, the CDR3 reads TGTGCCAGCAGGCCGCAGGGGGCCATTGCAGATGAGCAGTATTTT.

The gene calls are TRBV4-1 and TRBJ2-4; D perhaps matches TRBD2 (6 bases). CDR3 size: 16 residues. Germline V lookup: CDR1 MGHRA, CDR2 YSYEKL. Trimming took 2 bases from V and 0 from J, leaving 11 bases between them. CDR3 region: CASSQLAGIAKNIQYF. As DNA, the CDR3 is TGCGCCAGCAGCCAACTCGCGGGAATAGCCAAAAACATTCAGTACTTC.

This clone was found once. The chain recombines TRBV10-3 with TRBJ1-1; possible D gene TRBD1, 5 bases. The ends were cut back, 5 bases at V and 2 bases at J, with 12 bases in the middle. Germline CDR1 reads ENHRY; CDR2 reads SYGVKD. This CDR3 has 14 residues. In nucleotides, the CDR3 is TGTGCCATCAGTCCCGGACATCGCAACACTGAAGCTTTCTTT. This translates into CAISPGHRNTEAFF.

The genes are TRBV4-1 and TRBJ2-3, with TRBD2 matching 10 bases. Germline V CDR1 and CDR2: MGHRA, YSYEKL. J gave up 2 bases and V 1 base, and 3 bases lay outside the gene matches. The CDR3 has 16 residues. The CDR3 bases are TGCGCCAGCAGCCAAGGGACTAGCGGTTACACAGATACGCAGTATTTT. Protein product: CASSQGTSGYTDTQYF.

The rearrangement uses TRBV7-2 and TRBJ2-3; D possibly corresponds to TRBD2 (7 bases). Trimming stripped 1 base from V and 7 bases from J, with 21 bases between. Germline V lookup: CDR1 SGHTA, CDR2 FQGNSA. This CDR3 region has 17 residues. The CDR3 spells CASSLVGAGAVGYTQYF. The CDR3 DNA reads TGTGCCAGCAGCTTAGTTGGGGCGGGGGCTGTGGGTTATACGCAGTATTTT.

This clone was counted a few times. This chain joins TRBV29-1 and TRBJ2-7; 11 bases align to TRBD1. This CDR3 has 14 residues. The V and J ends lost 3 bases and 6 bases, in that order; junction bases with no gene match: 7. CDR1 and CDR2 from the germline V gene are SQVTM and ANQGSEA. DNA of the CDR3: TGCAGCGTTGACGGCCCGGGACAGGGGGGCGAGCAGTACTTC. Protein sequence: CSVDGPGQGGEQYF.

CDR3 sequence (DNA): TGTGCCAGTACAGGGTATAGCAATCAGCCCCAGCATTTT. This translates into CASTGYSNQPQHF. V usage is TRBV6-6 and J usage is TRBJ1-5, with D perhaps matching TRBD1 (6 bases). V lost 9 bases and J 0 bases, leaving 9 bases between the germline ends. CDR1 and CDR2 (germline): MNHNY, SVGAGI (reference sequence). This CDR3 is built from 13 residues.

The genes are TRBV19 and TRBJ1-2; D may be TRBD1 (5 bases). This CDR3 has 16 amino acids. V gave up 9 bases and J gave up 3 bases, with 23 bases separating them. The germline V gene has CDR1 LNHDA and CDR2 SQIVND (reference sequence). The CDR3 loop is CASSLLRGQLHYGYTF. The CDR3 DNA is TGTGCCAGCTCATTATTAAGAGGACAACTTCACTATGGCTACACCTTC.

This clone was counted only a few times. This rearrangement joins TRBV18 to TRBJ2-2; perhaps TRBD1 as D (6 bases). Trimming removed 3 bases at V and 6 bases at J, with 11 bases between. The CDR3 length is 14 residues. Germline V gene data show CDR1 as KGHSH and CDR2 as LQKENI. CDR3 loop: CASSPVGGPGELFF. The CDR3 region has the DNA TGTGCCAGCTCACCGGTTGGGGGCCCCGGGGAGCTGTTTTTT.

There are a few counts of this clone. The chain's CDR3 is CASSVLAGGYNEQFF. CDR3 nucleotide sequence: TGCGCCAGCAGCGTACTAGCGGGGGGGTACAATGAGCAGTTCTTC. This chain links TRBV5-1 with TRBJ2-1; TRBD2 matches at 13 bases. V trimming: 4 bases; J trimming: 4 bases; junction bases outside the gene matches: 2. The length of the CDR3 is 15 residues. Germline CDR1 SGHRS, CDR2 YFSETQ.

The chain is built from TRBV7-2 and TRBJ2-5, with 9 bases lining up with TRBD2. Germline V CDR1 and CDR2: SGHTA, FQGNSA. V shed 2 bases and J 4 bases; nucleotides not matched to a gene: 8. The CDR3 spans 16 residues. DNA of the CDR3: TGTGCCAGCAGCTTAAATGGGCTAGCGGGGAGAGAGACCCAGTACTTC. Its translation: CASSLNGLAGRETQYF.